One and the same sample provided the 2 T cell receptor beta chains below, sequenced in a study of beta chain features in type 1 diabetes. Study-wide findings and caveats: TCRB CDR3s from Type 1 diabetes patients were moderately but significantly shorter in all four CD4+ subsets.

These receptors are not linked to any known antigen. Every isolated RNA sample was fully reverse transcribed, so sequencing captured expressed TCRB transcripts. TCRdb keeps only in-frame clones here, not all; method: immunoSEQ multiplex PCR. The table records some 48,000 clones, 35% to 55% of them present only once. Material: stem cell memory CD4+ T cells from blood. The source is a man between 25 and 39 years old with type 1 diabetes.

This chain links TRBV5-1 with TRBJ2-2; D might be TRBD2 (5 bases). Trimming cost V 0 bases and J 8 bases, with 8 bases left between them. The CDR3 length is 13 residues. CDR1 and CDR2 (germline): SGHRS, YFSETQ. This CDR3 reads CASSLDRGGELFF. CDR3 sequence (DNA): TGCGCCAGCAGCTTGGACAGAGGGGGGGAGCTGTTTTTT.

The chain combines TRBV16 with TRBJ1-2; D not resolved. Germline V gives CDR1 KGHSY, CDR2 FQNENV. The V end lost 2 bases, the J end lost 4 bases, and 8 bases lay between the germline ends. The CDR3 sequence is 13 residues long. The CDR3 here is CASSQEAGYGYTF. The CDR3 DNA sequence: TGTGCCAGCAGCCAAGAGGCGGGCTATGGCTACACCTTC.